These 31 T cell receptor beta chains were all obtained from the same sample, sequenced in a study of T cells in Graves' hyperthyroidism and ophthalmopathy. Using RNA transcripts as the source, TCR beta CDR3 regions were amplified. Carried out on the TCR CDR3, a first-round RT-PCR used the HTBI primer set. Via MiXCR, TCRdb re-called the multiplex PCR reads, giving one row per CDR3 protein. The table has some 380,000 distinct CDR3 sequences, approximately 12% seen once. Sequencing input: blood. The receptors come from a man aged 30-40 years with Graves' hyperthyroidism that later progressed to Graves' ophthalmopathy.

This clonotype was observed at least ten times. CDR3 nucleotide sequence: TGTGCCAGCAGCTTAGATTCGAGGCCTTATGGCTACACCTTC. This encodes CASSLDSRPYGYTF. This rearrangement joins TRBV13 to TRBJ1-2; D is unclear. Per the germline V gene, CDR1 is PRHDT and CDR2 is FYEKMQ (reference sequence). CDR3 size: 14 residues. V was clipped by 1 base and J by 5 bases, with 11 bases between them.

This clonotype came up many times. The CDR3 sequence is CASQVPAEETQYF. CDR3 bases: TGTGCCAGCCAGGTTCCGGCAGAAGAGACCCAGTACTTC. This chain connects TRBV6-1 to TRBJ2-5, with D unresolved. The CDR3 sequence is 13 residues long. The V gene's germline CDR1 is MNHNS and CDR2 SASEGT. V shed 8 bases and J shed 3 bases, with 13 bases lying between them.

This clonotype has ten or more counts. The chain has TRBV30 and TRBJ1-1; D is uncertain. CDR3 size: 12 residues. Germline-derived CDR1 and CDR2 are GTSNPN and SVGIG (reference sequence). V lost 2 bases and J 4 bases, leaving 8 bases between the germline ends. CDR3 amino acids: CAWSIRVTEAFF. The CDR3 region has the DNA TGTGCCTGGAGTATTAGGGTCACTGAAGCTTTCTTT.

This clonotype was found many times. J is TRBJ2-6 and V is TRBV28, with 9 bases matching TRBD1. V lost 5 bases and J lost 3; bases outside the gene matches: 5. Germline CDR1 is MDHEN and CDR2 is SYDVKM. This CDR3 has 16 residues. The CDR3 region is CASSPQGAVGANVLTF. The CDR3 nucleotides are TGTGCCAGCAGTCCACAGGGGGCCGTTGGGGCCAACGTCCTGACTTTC.

In this sample, this clonotype turned up many times. This chain joins TRBV28 and TRBJ1-2; D call uncertain. This CDR3 has 14 amino acids. Germline assignment: CDR1 MDHEN and CDR2 SYDVKM. Trimming removed 3 bases from V and 4 bases from J, with 12 bases in between. CDR3 in DNA: TGTGCCAGCAGTTTGCACACAAACCCCTATGGCTACACCTTC. This encodes CASSLHTNPYGYTF.

This clonotype was recorded many times. The V call is TRBV27, the J call TRBJ1-5; D perhaps matches TRBD1 (5 bases). V dropped 3 bases and J dropped 2 bases, with 8 bases sitting between them. There are 14 residues in the CDR3. The germline V gene encodes CDR1 MNHEY and CDR2 SMNVEV (reference sequence). In nucleotides, the CDR3 is TGTGCCAGCAGTTTCAGGGCCGGCAATCAGCCCCAGCATTTT. It is translated as CASSFRAGNQPQHF.

This clonotype was found a few times. J is TRBJ2-7 and V is TRBV12-3 or TRBV12-4; 11 bases align to TRBD2. The CDR3 has 15 amino acids. V dropped 7 bases and J dropped 5; count of bases not matched to a gene: 10. The CDR3, as DNA: TGTGCCAGCATCCAGACTAGCGGGGTAGGCAACGAGCAGTACTTC. It specifies CASIQTSGVGNEQYF.

The V and J genes are TRBV5-1 and TRBJ2-1; 12 nucleotides align to TRBD2. Trimming took 0 bases from V and 4 from J; bases not matched to a gene: 2. The CDR3 is 16 amino acids. The germline V gene encodes CDR1 SGHRS and CDR2 YFSETQ. Here the CDR3 DNA reads TGCGCCAGCAGCTTGGAAGGGACTAGCGGGTACAATGAGCAGTTCTTC. Protein sequence: CASSLEGTSGYNEQFF. Based on the CDR3 plus reference TRBV5-1 and TRBJ2-1, the full variable domain is KAGVTQTPRYLIKTRGQQVTLSCSPISGHRSVSWYQQTPGQGLQFLFEYFSETQRNKGNFPGRFSGRQFSNSRSEMNVSTLELGDSALYLCASSLEGTSGYNEQFFGPGTRLTVL.

The table lists this clonotype with many counts. The CDR3 region has the DNA TGTGCCAGCAGGGGGACTAGCGGGGAGGATACGCAGTATTTT. Its translation: CASRGTSGEDTQYF. J is TRBJ2-3 and V is TRBV2, with 13 bases lining up with TRBD2. The CDR3 is 14 amino acids. After removal of 6 bases from V and 6 bases from J, the junction contained 3 bases not matched to a gene. Germline assignment: CDR1 SNHLY and CDR2 FYNNEI.

This clonotype was counted ten times or more. The V gene is TRBV28, the J gene TRBJ1-1, with TRBD1 identical over 9 bases. The CDR3 runs to 13 residues. The ends lost 8 bases at V and 5 bases at J; junction bases unmatched: 6. The germline gives CDR1 MDHEN, CDR2 SYDVKM. The chain's CDR3 is CASGTGGRTEAFF. CDR3 in DNA: TGTGCCAGCGGTACAGGGGGCCGGACTGAAGCTTTCTTT.

This clonotype was counted many times. This chain links TRBV18 with TRBJ1-5; the D gene is possibly TRBD1 (5 bases). The ends were cut back, 1 base at V and 0 bases at J, with 10 bases in the middle. Germline V lookup: CDR1 KGHSH, CDR2 LQKENI. CDR3 length equals 16 residues. The CDR3, as DNA: TGTGCCAGCTCACCACTTGCCGGGGGTAGCAATCAGCCCCAGCATTTT. It is translated as CASSPLAGGSNQPQHF.

V usage is TRBV11-3 and J usage is TRBJ2-1; 9 nucleotides agree with TRBD2. The V gene's germline CDR1 is SGHNT and CDR2 YENEEA. The CDR3 contains 19 residues. V shed 3 bases and J 1 base; nucleotides not matched to a gene: 13. CDR3 protein: CASSLEGLPSGVSYNEQFF. CDR3 DNA: TGTGCCAGCAGCTTGGAGGGTTTGCCTAGCGGGGTTTCCTACAATGAGCAGTTCTTC.

This clonotype was seen at least ten times. The chain recombines TRBV12-3 or TRBV12-4 with TRBJ2-2; 8 bases agree with TRBD1. The ends lost 4 bases at V and 8 bases at J; junction bases unmatched: 6. This CDR3 spans 14 amino acids. The CDR3 loop reads CASSSGTGSGELFF. The CDR3 DNA sequence: TGTGCCAGCAGTTCGGGGACAGGCTCGGGGGAGCTGTTTTTT.

This clonotype has at least ten counts. J is TRBJ1-1 and V is TRBV27; no clear D. Germline-derived CDR1 and CDR2 are MNHEY and SMNVEV (reference sequence). The germline V and J ends were trimmed by 6 bases and 1 base, with 6 bases remaining between them. This CDR3 has 12 amino acids. CDR3 in DNA: TGTGCCAGCAGGGGGTCGAACACTGAAGCTTTCTTT. The encoded protein is CASRGSNTEAFF.

The J gene is TRBJ2-4, the V gene TRBV5-1; D remains ambiguous. There are 14 residues in the CDR3. The ends were cut back, 4 bases at V and 3 bases at J, with 11 bases in the middle. The germline V gene encodes CDR1 SGHRS and CDR2 YFSETQ. The CDR3 loop is CASSVQSNKNIQYF. CDR3 nucleotides: TGCGCCAGCAGCGTCCAGTCCAACAAAAACATTCAGTACTTC.

This chain links TRBV6-2 or TRBV6-3 with TRBJ1-1, with D unclear. The germline CDR1 and CDR2 sequences are MNHEY and SVGEGT. The V gene lost 8 bases and the J gene lost 5 bases, with 12 bases spanning the gap. There are 12 residues in the CDR3. This chain's CDR3 is CASGPGVTEAFF. CDR3 nucleotide sequence: TGTGCCAGCGGACCCGGGGTTACTGAAGCTTTCTTT.

V and J are TRBV4-1 and TRBJ2-3, with 7 bases identical to TRBD2. This CDR3 is 17 amino acids long. The V and J ends lost 1 base and 0 bases, in that order; junction bases with no gene match: 7. CDR1 is MGHRA and CDR2 is YSYEKL in the germline V gene. CDR3 nucleotides: TGCGCCAGCAGCCAAGTTTTGTTGCGGGGGAGCACAGATACGCAGTATTTT. It specifies CASSQVLLRGSTDTQYF.

This chain links TRBV5-1 with TRBJ2-3; D ambiguous. V was trimmed by 5 bases and J by 2 bases, leaving 6 bases between them. Germline V gene sequence: CDR1 SGHRS, CDR2 YFSETQ. The length of the CDR3 is 12 residues. The CDR3 sequence is CASRQLTDTQYF. CDR3 nucleotide sequence: TGCGCCAGCAGACAGCTCACAGATACGCAGTATTTT.

The chain carries TRBV7-9 and TRBJ1-2, with 8 bases identical to TRBD1. V shed 1 base and J 8 bases; nucleotides not matched to a gene: 12. CDR3 size: 16 residues. CDR1 is SEHNR and CDR2 is FQNEAQ in the germline V gene (reference sequence). As DNA, the CDR3 is TGTGCCAGCAGCTTAGTACGGTGGACAGGGATCTACGGCTACACCTTC. It specifies CASSLVRWTGIYGYTF.

The gene calls are TRBV5-6 and TRBJ2-3, with D uncertain. This CDR3 contains 14 residues. Trimming took 1 base from V and 1 from J, leaving 7 bases between them. Germline loops: CDR1 SGHDT, CDR2 YYEEEE. The CDR3 sequence is CASSLSYGTDTQYF. The DNA of the CDR3 is TGTGCCAGCAGCTTGTCTTATGGCACAGATACGCAGTATTTT.

This clonotype was seen ten or more times. V usage is TRBV12-3 or TRBV12-4 and J usage is TRBJ1-6, with 7 bases aligning to TRBD1. This CDR3 is built from 14 residues. Losses at the gene ends were 5 bases for V and 6 bases for J; bases not matched to a gene: 4. The CDR3 DNA sequence: TGTGCCAGCAGTCTACAGGGGACTAATTCACCCCTCCACTTT. It translates to CASSLQGTNSPLHF.

This clonotype appeared a few times. This chain uses TRBV5-6 with TRBJ2-5; D ambiguous. V was cut by 2 bases and J by 5 bases, with 13 bases left in between. The CDR3 length is 14 residues. The V gene's germline CDR1 is SGHDT and CDR2 YYEEEE. The CDR3 is CASSFWLERETQYF. For the CDR3, the DNA is TGTGCCAGCAGCTTTTGGCTGGAACGGGAGACCCAGTACTTC.

This chain connects TRBV20-1 to TRBJ2-3, with D perhaps matching TRBD2 (6 bases). CDR3 size: 15 residues. Trimming took off 2 bases at V and 0 bases at J, with 12 bases between the two ends. Looked up from germline, CDR1 is DFQATT and CDR2 is SNEGSKA (reference sequence). DNA for the CDR3: TGCAGTGCTAGATCCGGGGGAGCCAGCACAGATACGCAGTATTTT. As protein: CSARSGGASTDTQYF.

The chain carries TRBV24-1 and TRBJ2-1; 9 bases are a match to TRBD1. The ends lost 1 base at V and 6 bases at J; junction bases unmatched: 6. The germline V gene has CDR1 KGHDR and CDR2 SFDVKD. There are 16 residues in the CDR3. For the CDR3, the DNA is TGTGCCACCAGTGATTTCGGCTTGACAGGGGGCAATGAGCAGTTCTTC. As protein: CATSDFGLTGGNEQFF.

There are many counts of this clonotype. The germline gene is not matched at one end of the junction; a read error may be the cause. The V call is TRBV2, the J call TRBJ1-2; D unclear. This CDR3 is 13 amino acids long. Germline V gene sequence: CDR1 SNHLY, CDR2 FYNNEI. This CDR3 reads CASSEGRPYGYTF. CDR3 DNA sequence: TGTGCCAGCAGCGAAGGACGGCCCTATGGCTACACCTTC. Combining the CDR3 with reference TRBV2 and TRBJ1-2 gives the whole variable domain EPEVTQTPSHQVTQMGQEVILRCVPISNHLYFYWYRQILGQKVEFLVSFYNNEISEKSEIFDDQFSVERPDGSNFTLKIRSTKLEDSAMYFCASSEGRPYGYTFGSGTRLTVV.

This clonotype was seen only a few times. The chain couples TRBV5-1 to TRBJ2-1, with D maybe TRBD2 (7 bases). Per germline, CDR1 SGHRS and CDR2 YFSETQ. The CDR3 contains 17 residues. V lost 4 bases and J lost 5, with 22 bases in between. CDR3 protein: CASSDNRVSGKNNEQFF. The DNA of the CDR3 is TGCGCCAGCAGCGACAACAGGGTGAGCGGGAAAAACAATGAGCAGTTCTTC.

This clonotype was detected many times. The rearrangement uses TRBV5-1 and TRBJ1-4; perhaps TRBD1 as D (6 bases). Trimming stripped 0 bases from V and 7 bases from J, with 10 bases between. The CDR3 length is 14 residues. Germline V CDR1 and CDR2: SGHRS, YFSETQ. The CDR3 sequence is CASSLGTGSEKLFF. As DNA, the CDR3 is TGCGCCAGCAGCTTGGGCACAGGGAGTGAAAAACTGTTTTTT.

The rearrangement joins TRBV15 to TRBJ2-4; 11 bases map to TRBD2. Germline lookup yields CDR1 LNHNV and CDR2 YYDKDF (reference sequence). The junction had 8 bases not matched to a gene; V was cut back by 0 bases and J by 1 base. The CDR3 totals 19 residues. DNA for the CDR3: TGTGCCACCAGCAGAGAAACCGGGACTAGCGGTGGGGCCAAAAACATTCAGTACTTC. This codes for CATSRETGTSGGAKNIQYF. Complete variable domain (other parts from reference TRBV15 and TRBJ2-4): DAMVIQNPRYQVTQFGKPVTLSCSQTLNHNVMYWYQQKSSQAPKLLFHYYDKDFNNEADTPDNFQSRRPNTSFCFLDIRSPGLGDTAMYLCATSRETGTSGGAKNIQYFGAGTRLSVL.

This clonotype has a count of ten or more. The J gene is TRBJ2-5, the V gene TRBV7-3; D unresolved. Trimming left V 1 base short and J 5 bases short, with 11 bases between. CDR3 length equals 14 residues. CDR1 SGHTA and CDR2 FQGTGA come from the germline V gene. The CDR3 nucleotides are TGTGCCAGCAGCTTAATGGAAGGAGTCGAGACCCAGTACTTC. It translates to CASSLMEGVETQYF.

A few counts support this clonotype. This chain uses TRBV5-1 with TRBJ2-5, with 10 nucleotides matching TRBD1. The CDR3 has 18 amino acids. V was pared by 1 base and J by 0 bases, with 9 bases of the junction left unmatched. CDR1 and CDR2 from the germline V gene are SGHRS and YFSETQ. CDR3 nucleotides: TGCGCCAGCAGCTTGTTCGGACAGGGGGTGGTGGACCAAGAGACCCAGTACTTC. Translating gives CASSLFGQGVVDQETQYF.

This clonotype has a count of ten or more. The chain combines TRBV30 with TRBJ2-1; D remains ambiguous. The V gene's germline CDR1 is GTSNPN and CDR2 SVGIG (reference sequence). V lost 3 bases to trimming and J lost 2 bases, with 5 bases between them. This CDR3 region has 12 residues. This chain's CDR3 is CAWRVPYNEQFF. CDR3 nucleotides: TGTGCCTGGAGGGTTCCCTACAATGAGCAGTTCTTC. Together with reference TRBV30 and TRBJ2-1, the CDR3 gives the full variable domain: SQTIHQWPATLVQPVGSPLSLECTVEGTSNPNLYWYRQAAGRGLQLLFYSVGIGQISSEVPQNLSASRPQDRQFILSSKKLLLSDSGFYLCAWRVPYNEQFFGPGTRLTVL.